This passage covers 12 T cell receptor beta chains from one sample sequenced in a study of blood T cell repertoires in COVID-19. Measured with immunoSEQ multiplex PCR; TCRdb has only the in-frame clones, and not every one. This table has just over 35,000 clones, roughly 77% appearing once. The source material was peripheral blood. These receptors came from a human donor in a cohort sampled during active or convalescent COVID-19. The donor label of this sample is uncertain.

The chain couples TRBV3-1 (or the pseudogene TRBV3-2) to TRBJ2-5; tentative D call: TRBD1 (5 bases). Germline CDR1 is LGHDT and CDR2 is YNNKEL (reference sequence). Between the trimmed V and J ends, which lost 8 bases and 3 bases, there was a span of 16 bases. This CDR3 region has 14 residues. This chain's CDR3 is CASSGRGRKETQYF. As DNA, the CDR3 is TGTGCCAGCTCAGGGCGCGGAAGAAAAGAGACCCAGTACTTC.

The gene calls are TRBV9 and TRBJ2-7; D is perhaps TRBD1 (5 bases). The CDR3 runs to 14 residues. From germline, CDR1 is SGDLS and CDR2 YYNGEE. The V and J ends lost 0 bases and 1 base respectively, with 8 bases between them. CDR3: CASSVDQGSYEQYF. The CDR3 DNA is TGTGCCAGCAGCGTAGATCAGGGTTCCTACGAGCAGTACTTC.

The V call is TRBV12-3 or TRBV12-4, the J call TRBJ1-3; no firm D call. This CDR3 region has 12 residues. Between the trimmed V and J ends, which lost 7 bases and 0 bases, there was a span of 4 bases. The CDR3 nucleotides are TGTGCCAGCACCGTCTCTGGAAACACCATATATTTT. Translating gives CASTVSGNTIYF.

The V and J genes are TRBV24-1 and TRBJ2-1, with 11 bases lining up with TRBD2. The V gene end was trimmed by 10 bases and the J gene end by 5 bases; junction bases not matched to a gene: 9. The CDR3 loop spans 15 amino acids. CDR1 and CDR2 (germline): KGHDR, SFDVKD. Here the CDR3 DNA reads TGTGCCACGATGACTAGCGGGATGCTCAACAATGAGCAGTTCTTC. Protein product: CATMTSGMLNNEQFF.

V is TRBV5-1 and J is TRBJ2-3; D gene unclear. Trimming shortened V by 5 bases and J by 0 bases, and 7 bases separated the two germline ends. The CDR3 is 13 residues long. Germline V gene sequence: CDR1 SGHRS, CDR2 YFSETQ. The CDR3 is CASRAPSTDTQYF. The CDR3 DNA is TGCGCCAGCAGAGCGCCTAGCACAGATACGCAGTATTTT.

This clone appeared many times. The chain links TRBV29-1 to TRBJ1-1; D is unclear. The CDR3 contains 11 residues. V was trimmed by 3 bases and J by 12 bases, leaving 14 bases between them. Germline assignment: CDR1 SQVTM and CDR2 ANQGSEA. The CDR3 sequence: CSVDNFPQTFF. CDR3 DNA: TGCAGCGTTGATAACTTCCCCCAAACTTTCTTT.

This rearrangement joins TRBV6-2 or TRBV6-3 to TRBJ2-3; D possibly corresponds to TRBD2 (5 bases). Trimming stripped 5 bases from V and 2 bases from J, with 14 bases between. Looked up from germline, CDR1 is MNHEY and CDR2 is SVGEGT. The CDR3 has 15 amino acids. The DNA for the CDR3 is TGTGCCAGCAGTCCCCCCTCGGGGATCACAGATACGCAGTATTTT. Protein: CASSPPSGITDTQYF.

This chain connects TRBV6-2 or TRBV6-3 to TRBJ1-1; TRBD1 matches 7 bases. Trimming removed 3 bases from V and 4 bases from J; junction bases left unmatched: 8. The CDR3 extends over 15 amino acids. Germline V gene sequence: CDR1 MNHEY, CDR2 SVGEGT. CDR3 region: CASSYSRGLVTEAFF. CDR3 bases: TGTGCCAGCAGTTATTCTAGGGGGCTAGTCACTGAAGCTTTCTTT.

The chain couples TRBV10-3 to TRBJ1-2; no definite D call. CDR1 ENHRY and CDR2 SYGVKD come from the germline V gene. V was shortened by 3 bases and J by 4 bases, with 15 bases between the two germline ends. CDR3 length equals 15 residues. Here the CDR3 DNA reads TGTGCCATCAGTGATTTGATTTCCGGGTCCTATGGCTACACCTTC. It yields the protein CAISDLISGSYGYTF.

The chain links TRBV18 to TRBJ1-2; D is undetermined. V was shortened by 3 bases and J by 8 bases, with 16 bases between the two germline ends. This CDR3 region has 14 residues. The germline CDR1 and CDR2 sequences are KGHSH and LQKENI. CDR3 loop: CASSPKQYGVGYTF. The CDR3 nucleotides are TGTGCCAGCTCACCTAAGCAATACGGGGTCGGCTACACCTTC.

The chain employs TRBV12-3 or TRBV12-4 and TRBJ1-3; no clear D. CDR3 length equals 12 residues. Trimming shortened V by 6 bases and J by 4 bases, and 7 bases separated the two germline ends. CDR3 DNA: TGTGCCAGCAGCCCGGTGGGAAACACCATATATTTT. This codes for CASSPVGNTIYF.

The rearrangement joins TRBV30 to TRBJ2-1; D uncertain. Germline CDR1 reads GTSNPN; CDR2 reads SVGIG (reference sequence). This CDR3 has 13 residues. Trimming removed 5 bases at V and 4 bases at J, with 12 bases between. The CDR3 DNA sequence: TGTGCCTGGTCCCCCGACATTTACAATGAGCAGTTCTTC. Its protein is CAWSPDIYNEQFF.